The rows below give T cell receptor beta chains drawn from one sample of a study of spatial heterogeneity in lung cancer. TCRdb independently ran MiXCR on the 5' RACE reads; one entry per CDR3 protein. The top ten hold roughly a fifth of the sample, which has approximately 93,000 distinct CDR3 sequences, roughly a fifth seen once. Material: PBMCs, obtained at follow-up. The receptors shown here come from a male donor with early-stage non-small cell lung cancer. CDR3s include the opening cysteine and the closing phenylalanine or tryptophan. D genes are given only for firm matches. Clone size is shown for a subset of rows, as once, few, many or a class of expanded clone.

D gene | J gene | clone size | V gene | CDR3 protein | CDR3 DNA
. | TRBJ1-2 | few | TRBV29-1 | CSVGHLKTDGYTF | TGCAGCGTTGGACATCTGAAGACGGATGGCTACACCTTC
TRBD2 | TRBJ2-3 | . | TRBV20-1 | CSASLTSGRADTQYF | TGCAGTGCTAGTTTGACTAGCGGGAGGGCGGATACGCAGTATTTT
. | TRBJ1-2 | . | TRBV20-1 | CSASVRQEYGYTF | TGCAGTGCTAGCGTGCGACAGGAGTATGGCTACACCTTC
. | TRBJ1-4 | few | TRBV4-3 | CASSQDAGFNEKLFF | TGCGCCAGCAGCCAAGACGCAGGGTTTAATGAAAAACTGTTTTTT
. | TRBJ1-6 | few | TRBV7-8 | CASSLIPGVGSPLHF | TGTGCCAGCAGCTTAATCCCGGGGGTCGGTTCACCCCTCCACTTT
. | TRBJ2-1 | many | TRBV11-3 | CASSLVRDEQFF | TGTGCCAGCAGCTTAGTCCGCGATGAGCAGTTCTTC
. | TRBJ1-5 | . | TRBV30 | CAWSKTVSNQPQHF | TGTGCCTGGAGTAAAACCGTTAGCAATCAGCCCCAGCATTTT
. | TRBJ2-1 | once | TRBV5-1 | CASSATVPPGGEQFF | TGCGCCAGCAGCGCCACCGTTCCCCCCGGGGGTGAGCAGTTCTTC
TRBD1 | TRBJ1-5 | . | TRBV6-2/TRBV6-3 | CASSYQGARNQPQHF | TGTGCCAGCAGTTACCAGGGGGCTCGCAATCAGCCCCAGCATTTT
. | TRBJ2-1 | . | TRBV12-3/TRBV12-4 | CASSSDRGGGQFF | TGTGCCAGCAGCTCTGACAGGGGAGGGGGGCAGTTCTTC
TRBD2 | TRBJ2-2 | few | TRBV11-2 | CASSLVRGRANTGELFF | TGTGCCAGCAGCTTAGTTCGCGGGAGGGCGAACACCGGGGAGCTGTTTTTT
. | TRBJ2-3 | . | TRBV20-1 | CSLKTIDTQYF | TGCAGCCTCAAGACAATAGATACGCAGTATTTT
TRBD2 | TRBJ2-5 | medium-sized | TRBV18 | CASSPPGLAGDVSETQYF | TGTGCCAGCTCACCTCCGGGACTAGCGGGAGATGTTTCAGAGACCCAGTACTTC
TRBD1 | TRBJ1-1 | many | TRBV12-3/TRBV12-4 | CASSFGTGYTEAFF | TGTGCCAGCAGCTTCGGGACAGGGTATACTGAAGCTTTCTTT
. | TRBJ1-5 | few | TRBV18 | CASSPPEQKELPQHF | TGTGCCAGCTCACCACCGGAACAGAAGGAGCTTCCCCAGCATTTT
. | TRBJ1-6 | . | TRBV9 | CASRNRNNSPLHF | TGTGCCAGCAGGAACAGGAATAATTCACCCCTCCACTTT
. | TRBJ1-1 | few | TRBV10-3 | CAISAGTALGTEAFF | TGTGCCATCAGTGCTGGCACAGCCTTGGGCACTGAAGCTTTCTTT
TRBD1 | TRBJ1-2 | . | TRBV30 | CAWSSGQGAANYGYTF | TGTGCCTGGAGTTCTGGACAGGGGGCCGCTAACTATGGCTACACCTTC
. | TRBJ2-5 | . | TRBV21-1 | CAQPKTRETQYF | TGTGCCCAGCCGAAGACTCGAGAGACCCAGTACTTC
. | TRBJ1-4 | few | TRBV14 | CASSGTGRIATNEKLFF | TGTGCCAGCAGCGGAACAGGGCGGATTGCAACTAATGAAAAACTGTTTTTT
. | TRBJ2-4 | . | TRBV29-1 | CSVEVSQGNIQYF | TGCAGCGTTGAAGTTTCGCAGGGAAACATTCAGTACTTC
. | TRBJ2-6 | . | TRBV6-6 | CASSTRQSGANVLTF | TGTGCCAGCAGCACCAGACAGTCTGGGGCCAACGTCCTGACTTTC
. | TRBJ1-6 | once | TRBV7-2 | CASEGNNSPLHF | TGTGCCAGTGAAGGGAATAATTCACCCCTCCACTTT
. | TRBJ1-1 | . | TRBV2 | CASSESLGGTTEAFF | TGTGCCAGCAGTGAAAGCTTGGGGGGGACCACTGAAGCTTTCTTT
. | TRBJ1-1 | . | TRBV5-1 | CASSLDTKNTEAFF | TGCGCCAGCAGCTTGGACACGAAGAACACTGAAGCTTTCTTT